The 21 T cell receptor beta chains below were found in one sample sequenced in a study of OX40 agonist ivuxolimab in advanced cancers. The protocol was immunoSEQ multiplex PCR, while the TCRdb copy is restricted to in-frame clones and leaves out a portion. The table shows under 50,000 clones, with 88% occurring only once. This specimen was CD4+ or CD8+ T cells sorted from blood, taken in a trial of the OX40 agonist ivuxolimab. These TCRs come from an adult with an advanced solid tumor such as melanoma, head and neck, liver or kidney cancer.

The chain employs TRBV28 and TRBJ1-1; D may be TRBD1 (6 bases). Germline values: CDR1 MDHEN, CDR2 SYDVKM. The CDR3 has 15 residues. The ends were cut back, 6 bases at V and 0 bases at J, with 14 bases in the middle. CDR3 amino acids: CASSLGGGLNTEAFF. DNA for the CDR3: TGTGCCAGCAGCCTGGGGGGGGGCCTGAACACTGAAGCTTTCTTT.

V usage is TRBV6-5 and J usage is TRBJ1-1; 7 nucleotides match TRBD1. Germline CDR1 is MNHEY and CDR2 is SVGAGI. V lost 6 bases, J lost 5 bases, and 12 bases stayed unmatched. The CDR3 totals 15 residues. The CDR3 region is CASRLQGDRRTEAFF. DNA of the CDR3: TGTGCCAGCAGACTCCAGGGGGATAGAAGGACTGAAGCTTTCTTT.

The chain links TRBV5-1 to TRBJ2-2; 7 bases agree with TRBD2. Germline values: CDR1 SGHRS, CDR2 YFSETQ. With 0 bases clipped from V and 8 bases from J, the junction kept 4 bases outside the gene matches. This CDR3 comprises 14 residues. This chain's CDR3 is CASSLAGGIGELFF. The CDR3 DNA reads TGCGCCAGCAGCTTGGCCGGGGGGATAGGGGAGCTGTTTTTT.

The rearrangement uses TRBV5-1 and TRBJ2-7; 8 bases are shared with TRBD1. V gave up 4 bases and J gave up 2 bases; unmatched junction bases: 2. In germline, CDR1 is SGHRS, CDR2 YFSETQ. This CDR3 has 13 residues. The CDR3 region has the DNA TGCGCCAGCAGCCAGGGACAGGCCTACGAGCAGTACTTC. It specifies CASSQGQAYEQYF.

This chain links TRBV4-3 with TRBJ1-4; D remains unclear. This CDR3 has 14 residues. The germline CDR1 and CDR2 sequences are LGHNA and YSLEER. Trimming stripped 0 bases from V and 11 bases from J, with 13 bases between. The CDR3: CASSQDGNVGKLFF. CDR3 bases: TGCGCCAGCAGCCAAGACGGGAATGTGGGGAAACTGTTTTTT.

The chain employs TRBV6-5 and TRBJ2-5; 14 nucleotides line up with TRBD2. The CDR3 length is 15 residues. The V gene's germline CDR1 is MNHEY and CDR2 SVGAGI. The trim removed 5 bases at V and 5 bases at J, leaving 4 bases unmatched. The CDR3 nucleotides are TGTGCCAGCAGTCTAGGGACTAGCGGGGGTGAGACCCAGTACTTC. It specifies CASSLGTSGGETQYF.

This clone was seen a handful of times. The V gene is TRBV28, the J gene TRBJ1-5; a weak D match, TRBD1 (5 bases). V gave up 5 bases and J gave up 6 bases, with 14 bases separating them. There are 14 residues in the CDR3. Germline V CDR1 and CDR2: MDHEN, SYDVKM. CDR3 nucleotide sequence: TGTGCCAGCAGTAAGGCTTCCAGGGTTCAGCCCCAGCATTTT. Its protein is CASSKASRVQPQHF.

V gene TRBV28 combines with J gene TRBJ2-1; 8 bases are a match to TRBD2. The CDR3 length is 16 residues. J lost 2 bases, V lost 8 bases, and 11 bases had no gene match. From germline, CDR1 is MDHEN and CDR2 SYDVKM. The CDR3 region has the DNA TGTGCCAGCGTAACCGGCGGGGGGCCTACCTACAATGAGCAGTTCTTC. Its translation is CASVTGGGPTYNEQFF.

The chain employs TRBV29-1 and TRBJ1-1; 9 bases match TRBD1. From germline, CDR1 is SQVTM and CDR2 ANQGSEA. The CDR3 totals 13 residues. J gave up 1 base and V 7 bases, and 4 bases lay outside the gene matches. CDR3 sequence reads: CSGMGQGNTEAFF. The CDR3 coding sequence is TGCAGCGGGATGGGACAGGGGAACACTGAAGCTTTCTTT.

The genes are TRBV7-9 and TRBJ2-3; 9 nucleotides agree with TRBD2. V dropped 5 bases and J dropped 8; count of bases not matched to a gene: 20. The CDR3 is 18 residues long. CDR1 is SEHNR and CDR2 is FQNEAQ in the germline V gene (reference sequence). The CDR3 sequence is CASSSDPRVSGSFVTQYF. The DNA for the CDR3 is TGTGCCAGCAGCAGTGACCCACGGGTTAGCGGGAGTTTCGTTACGCAGTATTTT.

This chain links TRBV27 with TRBJ2-5; TRBD1 might be the D (6 bases). Trimming shortened V by 5 bases and J by 5 bases, and 15 bases separated the two germline ends. This CDR3 is 14 amino acids long. Per the germline V gene, CDR1 is MNHEY and CDR2 is SMNVEV (reference sequence). The CDR3 spells CASSQTGPRETQYF. The DNA for the CDR3 is TGTGCCAGCAGTCAGACAGGACCGCGGGAGACCCAGTACTTC.

The chain employs TRBV4-2 and TRBJ1-1; D possibly corresponds to TRBD1 (6 bases). With 6 bases removed from V and 3 bases from J, the gap between germline ends came to 17 bases. This CDR3 spans 15 amino acids. Germline V gene lookup returns CDR1 LGHNA and CDR2 YNFKEQ. DNA of the CDR3: TGTGCCAGCAGTCGTCCGGGGGGCGGTGACACTGAAGCTTTCTTT. Translation gives CASSRPGGGDTEAFF.

The V gene is TRBV6-9, the J gene TRBJ2-1; possible D gene TRBD1, 6 bases. Germline V gene sequence: CDR1 MNHGY, CDR2 SVAAGI. Deletions cut 3 bases from V and 9 bases from J, with 18 bases between. The CDR3 is made up of 15 amino acids. CDR3 in amino acids: CASSYSTGRHGEQFF. Here the CDR3 DNA reads TGTGCCAGCAGTTACTCGACAGGTCGACACGGTGAGCAGTTCTTC.

The CDR3 here is CASSLGANRETQYF. The CDR3 DNA sequence: TGCGCCAGCAGCTTGGGGGCTAACAGGGAGACCCAGTACTTC. V is TRBV5-1 and J is TRBJ2-5; D is possibly TRBD1 (5 bases). V lost 0 bases and J lost 5, with 11 bases in between. This CDR3 is 14 amino acids long. Germline-derived CDR1 and CDR2 are SGHRS and YFSETQ.

The chain has TRBV7-2 and TRBJ2-3; possible D gene TRBD1, 6 bases. Looked up from germline, CDR1 is SGHTA and CDR2 is FQGNSA. V lost 5 bases and J 0 bases, leaving 9 bases between the germline ends. CDR3 length: 14 amino acids. The CDR3 nucleotides read TGTGCCAGCAGCCCGCAGGGGAGCACAGATACGCAGTATTTT. Amino acids: CASSPQGSTDTQYF.

The V gene is TRBV27, the J gene TRBJ1-6, with 7 positions matching TRBD1. Germline loops: CDR1 MNHEY, CDR2 SMNVEV (reference sequence). CDR3 size: 15 residues. Germline trimming cut 0 bases from V and 7 bases from J; bases unmatched to any gene: 3. CDR3 nucleotide sequence: TGTGCCAGCAGTTTATCGATACAGGGGAATTCACCCCTCCACTTT. Translating gives CASSLSIQGNSPLHF.

About this clone: One end of the junction is discordant with germline, which a read error may explain. The CDR3 here is CPSSSLGGGGGSTSLGQYF. In DNA, the CDR3 is TGCCCCAGCAGCTCCCTCGGGGGAGGGGGGGGGTCTACGAGTTTGGGGCAGTACTTC. This chain links TRBV5-1 with TRBJ2-7; the D gene is possibly TRBD2 (7 bases). CDR1 is SGHRS, CDR2 YFSETQ, per germline. This CDR3 is built from 19 residues. The whole variable domain, remainder taken from reference TRBV5-1 and TRBJ2-7, is KAGVTQTPRYLIKTRGQQVTLSCSPISGHRSVSWYQQTPGQGLQFLFEYFSETQRNKGNFPGRFSGRQFSNSRSEMNVSTLELGDSALYLCPSSSLGGGGGSTSLGQYFGPGTRLTVT.

The chain couples TRBV6-6 to TRBJ1-1; D might be TRBD1 (5 bases). The V gene's germline CDR1 is MNHNY and CDR2 SVGAGI (reference sequence). V shed 4 bases and J shed 5 bases, with 11 bases lying between them. CDR3 size: 13 residues. CDR3 coding DNA: TGTGCCAGCAGTTCAGTGGGGCGGACTGAAGCTTTCTTT. It yields the protein CASSSVGRTEAFF.

The genes are TRBV4-3 and TRBJ1-2; D is possibly TRBD1 (6 bases). The CDR3 loop spans 13 amino acids. Per germline, CDR1 LGHNA and CDR2 YSLEER. Trimming removed 0 bases at V and 8 bases at J, with 10 bases between. The CDR3 protein is CASSQDYRDGYTF. CDR3 sequence (DNA): TGCGCCAGCAGCCAAGATTACAGGGACGGCTACACCTTC.

The chain employs TRBV11-2 and TRBJ2-7; 8 bases are a match to TRBD2. The length of the CDR3 is 15 residues. In germline, CDR1 is SGHAT, CDR2 FQNNGV. V gave up 2 bases and J gave up 6 bases; unmatched junction bases: 9. The CDR3 DNA follows: TGTGCCAGCAGCTTATATTCGGGAGGGCCCTCCGAGCAGTACTTC. It encodes CASSLYSGGPSEQYF.

The V gene is TRBV30, the J gene TRBJ1-1; a possible D gene is TRBD1 (6 bases). Germline V gene sequence: CDR1 GTSNPN, CDR2 SVGIG (reference sequence). This CDR3 is built from 14 residues. The ends were cut back, 3 bases at V and 8 bases at J, with 19 bases in the middle. In DNA form, the CDR3 reads TGTGCCTGGAGAAAAAAGGGGGGATCAACCGAAGCTTTCTTT. Amino acids: CAWRKKGGSTEAFF.